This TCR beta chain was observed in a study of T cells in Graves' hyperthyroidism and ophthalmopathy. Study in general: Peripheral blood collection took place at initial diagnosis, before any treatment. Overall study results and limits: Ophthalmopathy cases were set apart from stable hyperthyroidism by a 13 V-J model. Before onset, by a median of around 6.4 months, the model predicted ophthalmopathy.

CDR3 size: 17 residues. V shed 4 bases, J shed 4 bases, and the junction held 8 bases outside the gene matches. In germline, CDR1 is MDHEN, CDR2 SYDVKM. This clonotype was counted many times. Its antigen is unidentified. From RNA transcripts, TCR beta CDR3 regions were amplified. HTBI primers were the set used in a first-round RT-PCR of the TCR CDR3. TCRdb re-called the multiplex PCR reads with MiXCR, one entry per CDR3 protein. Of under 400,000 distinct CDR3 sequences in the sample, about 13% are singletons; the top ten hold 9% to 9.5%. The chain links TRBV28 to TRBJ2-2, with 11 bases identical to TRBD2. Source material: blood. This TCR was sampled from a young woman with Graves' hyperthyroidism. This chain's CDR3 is CASSSNPSGGITGELFF. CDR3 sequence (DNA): TGTGCCAGCAGTTCAAACCCTAGCGGGGGGATCACCGGGGAGCTGTTTTTT.